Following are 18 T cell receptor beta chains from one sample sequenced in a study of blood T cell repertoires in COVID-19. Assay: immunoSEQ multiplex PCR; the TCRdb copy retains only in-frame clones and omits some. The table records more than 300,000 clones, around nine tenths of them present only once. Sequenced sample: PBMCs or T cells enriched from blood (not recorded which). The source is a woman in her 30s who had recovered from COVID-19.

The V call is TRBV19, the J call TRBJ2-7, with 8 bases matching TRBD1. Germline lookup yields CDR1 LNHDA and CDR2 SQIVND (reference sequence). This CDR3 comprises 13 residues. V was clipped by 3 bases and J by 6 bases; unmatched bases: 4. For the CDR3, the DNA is TGTGCCAGTAGTATGACAGGGGTAGGCGAGCAGTACTTC. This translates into CASSMTGVGEQYF.

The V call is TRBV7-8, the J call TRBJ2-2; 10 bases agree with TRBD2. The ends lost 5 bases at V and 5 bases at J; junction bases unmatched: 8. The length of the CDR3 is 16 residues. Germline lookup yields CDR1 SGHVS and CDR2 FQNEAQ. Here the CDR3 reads CASSPKAGGLTGELFF. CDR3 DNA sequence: TGTGCCAGCAGCCCAAAAGCGGGGGGGCTAACCGGGGAGCTGTTTTTT.

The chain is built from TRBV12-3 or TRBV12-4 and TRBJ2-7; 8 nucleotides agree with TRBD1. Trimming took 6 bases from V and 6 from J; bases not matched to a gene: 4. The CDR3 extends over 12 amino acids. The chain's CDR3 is CASRSRGREQYF. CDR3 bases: TGTGCCAGCAGAAGCAGGGGGCGCGAGCAGTACTTC.

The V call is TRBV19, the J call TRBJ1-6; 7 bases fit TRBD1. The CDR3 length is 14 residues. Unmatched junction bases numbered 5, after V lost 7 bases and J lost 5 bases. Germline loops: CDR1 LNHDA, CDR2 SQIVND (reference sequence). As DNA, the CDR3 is TGTGCCAGTACCGGACAGGCTGATAATTCACCCCTCCACTTT. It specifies CASTGQADNSPLHF.

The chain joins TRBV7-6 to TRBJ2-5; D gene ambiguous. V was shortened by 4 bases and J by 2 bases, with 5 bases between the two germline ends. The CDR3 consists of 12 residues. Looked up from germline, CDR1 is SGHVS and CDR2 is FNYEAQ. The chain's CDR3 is CASSSFQETQYF. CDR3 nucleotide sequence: TGTGCCAGCAGCTCCTTTCAAGAGACCCAGTACTTC.

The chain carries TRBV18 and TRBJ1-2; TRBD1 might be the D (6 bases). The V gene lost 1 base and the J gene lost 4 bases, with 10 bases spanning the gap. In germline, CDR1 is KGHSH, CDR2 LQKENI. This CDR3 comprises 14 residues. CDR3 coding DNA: TGTGCCAGCTCACCACTTCGGGACACCTATGGCTACACCTTC. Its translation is CASSPLRDTYGYTF.

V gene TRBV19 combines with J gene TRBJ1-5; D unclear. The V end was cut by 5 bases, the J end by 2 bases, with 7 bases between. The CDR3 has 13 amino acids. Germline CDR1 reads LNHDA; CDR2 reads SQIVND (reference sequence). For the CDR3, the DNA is TGTGCCAGTAGTTGGCAGGGCAATCAGCCCCAGCATTTT. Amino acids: CASSWQGNQPQHF.

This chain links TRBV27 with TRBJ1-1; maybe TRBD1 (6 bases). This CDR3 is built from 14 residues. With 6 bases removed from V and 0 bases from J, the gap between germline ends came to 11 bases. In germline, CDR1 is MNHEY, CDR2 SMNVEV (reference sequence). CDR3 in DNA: TGTGCCAGCAGGGGGGCATCGATGAACACTGAAGCTTTCTTT. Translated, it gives CASRGASMNTEAFF.

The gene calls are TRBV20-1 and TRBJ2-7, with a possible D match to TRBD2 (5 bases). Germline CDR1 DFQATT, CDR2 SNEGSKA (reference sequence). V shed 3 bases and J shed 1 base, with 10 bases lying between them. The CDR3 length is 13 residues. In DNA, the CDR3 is TGCAGTGCTAGTGCGGACTGGTCCTACGAGCAGTACTTC. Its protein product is CSASADWSYEQYF.

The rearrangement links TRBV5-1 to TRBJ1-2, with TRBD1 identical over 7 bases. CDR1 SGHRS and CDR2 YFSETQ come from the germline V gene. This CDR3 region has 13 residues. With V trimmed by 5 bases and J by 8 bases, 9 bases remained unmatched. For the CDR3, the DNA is TGCGCCAGCAGTGGGGACAGTGGTTTGGGCTACACCTTC. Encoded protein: CASSGDSGLGYTF.

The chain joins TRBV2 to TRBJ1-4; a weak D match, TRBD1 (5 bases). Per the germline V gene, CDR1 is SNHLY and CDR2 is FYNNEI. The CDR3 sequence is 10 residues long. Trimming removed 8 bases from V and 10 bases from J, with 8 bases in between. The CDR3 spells CASRGGKLFF. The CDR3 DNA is TGTGCCAGCCGGGGGGGAAAACTGTTTTTT.

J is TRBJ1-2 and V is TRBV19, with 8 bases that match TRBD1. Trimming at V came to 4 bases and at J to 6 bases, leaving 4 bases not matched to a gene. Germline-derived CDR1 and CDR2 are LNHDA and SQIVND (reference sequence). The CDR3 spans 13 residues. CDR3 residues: CASSTTGVNGYTF. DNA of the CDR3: TGTGCCAGTAGTACGACAGGGGTGAATGGCTACACCTTC.

CDR3 nucleotide sequence: TGTGCCAGCAGCCCCGCAACAGGGGGAGCAGCTTTCTTT. This encodes CASSPATGGAAFF. The chain recombines TRBV7-9 with TRBJ1-1; TRBD1 matches at 8 bases. This CDR3 spans 13 amino acids. CDR1 and CDR2 (germline): SEHNR, FQNEAQ (reference sequence). The V segment lost 5 bases and the J segment 10 bases; nucleotides outside the gene matches: 9.

This CDR3 is CASSPLASAQLTTVYNEQFF. The CDR3 nucleotides read TGTGCCAGCTCACCATTGGCATCGGCACAACTAACGACAGTTTACAATGAGCAGTTCTTC. This chain uses TRBV18 with TRBJ2-1; D possibly corresponds to TRBD1 (5 bases). CDR3 length equals 20 residues. Germline assignment: CDR1 KGHSH and CDR2 LQKENI. V lost 2 bases to trimming and J lost 4 bases, with 27 bases between them.

As DNA, the CDR3 is TGTGCCAGCAGGGGCGGGACAGGGGCCGGAAACACCATATATTTT. Residues: CASRGGTGAGNTIYF. This chain joins TRBV27 and TRBJ1-3; 10 bases are shared with TRBD1. Unmatched junction bases numbered 6, after V lost 6 bases and J lost 4 bases. The CDR3 spans 15 residues. The germline CDR1 and CDR2 sequences are MNHEY and SMNVEV (reference sequence).

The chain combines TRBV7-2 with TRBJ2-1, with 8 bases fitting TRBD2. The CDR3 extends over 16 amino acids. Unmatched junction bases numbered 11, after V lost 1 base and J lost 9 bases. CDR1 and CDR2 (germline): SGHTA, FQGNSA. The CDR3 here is CASSLVSGEVSGEQFF. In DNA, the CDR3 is TGTGCCAGCAGCTTAGTTAGCGGGGAGGTCTCCGGTGAGCAGTTCTTC.

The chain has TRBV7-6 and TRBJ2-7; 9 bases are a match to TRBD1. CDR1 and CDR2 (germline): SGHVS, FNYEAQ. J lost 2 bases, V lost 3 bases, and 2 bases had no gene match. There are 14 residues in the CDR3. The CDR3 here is CASSFRTGAYEQYF. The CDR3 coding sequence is TGTGCCAGCAGCTTCCGGACAGGGGCCTACGAGCAGTACTTC.

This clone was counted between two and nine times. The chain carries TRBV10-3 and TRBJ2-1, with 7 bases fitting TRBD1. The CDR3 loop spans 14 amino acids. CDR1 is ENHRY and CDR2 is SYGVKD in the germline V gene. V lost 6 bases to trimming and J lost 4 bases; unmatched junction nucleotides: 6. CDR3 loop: CAIRSGTEYNEQFF. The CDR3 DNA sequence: TGTGCCATCAGATCCGGGACAGAGTACAATGAGCAGTTCTTC.